The 8 T cell receptor beta chains listed next were all sequenced from one sample in a study of blood T cell repertoires in COVID-19 (dated by TCRdb to the early 2020s). To prepare the library, the immunoSEQ multiplex PCR assay was applied. This immuneACCESS table, as held by TCRdb, lists in-frame sequences with V and J called but not all clones. Of the missing ones, under half trace to an unresolved V gene in checked studies; the others have no known cause. Counted in this sample were about 260,000 clones; 88% of them appeared once. Together, the top ten hold about 3% of the sample. Sequenced sample: PBMCs or T cells enriched from blood (not recorded which). These receptors all stem from a woman aged 45-65 years who had recovered from COVID-19.

This clone was recorded once. This chain uses TRBV15 with TRBJ2-7; TRBD1 is a possible D gene (5 bases). From germline, CDR1 is LNHNV and CDR2 YYDKDF (reference sequence). V was pared by 4 bases and J by 4 bases, with 17 bases between. The CDR3 length is 15 residues. CDR3 loop: CATSKAPRDRYEQYF. The CDR3 DNA follows: TGTGCCACCAGCAAAGCACCCAGGGATCGGTACGAGCAGTACTTC.

V usage is TRBV7-8 and J usage is TRBJ2-7; tentative D call: TRBD2 (6 bases). Germline CDR1 and CDR2: SGHVS and FQNEAQ. Trimming shortened V by 0 bases and J by 0 bases, and 12 bases separated the two germline ends. CDR3 size: 16 residues. In DNA form, the CDR3 reads TGTGCCAGCAGCTTAGCGGAGGGCTACAGCTCCTACGAGCAGTACTTC. Its protein is CASSLAEGYSSYEQYF. Variable domain in full (rest from reference TRBV7-8 and TRBJ2-7): GAGVSQSPRYKVAKRGQDVALRCDPISGHVSLFWYQQALGQGPEFLTYFQNEAQLDKSGLPSDRFFAERPEGSVSTLKIQRTQQEDSAVYLCASSLAEGYSSYEQYFGPGTRLTVT.

With respect to this clone: The junction departs from germline at one end; a sequencing error may be responsible. The chain links TRBV7-7 to TRBJ2-5; tentative D call: TRBD2 (6 bases). CDR1 and CDR2 (germline): SSHAT, FNYEAQ (reference sequence). The CDR3 extends over 15 amino acids. CDR3 bases: TGTGCTAGCAGCTTAGGGTGGACTAACCAAGAGACCCAGTACTTC. Translation: CASSLGWTNQETQYF.

The gene calls are TRBV28 and TRBJ1-5; D unclear. The germline CDR1 and CDR2 sequences are MDHEN and SYDVKM. CDR3 size: 17 residues. Trimming took 4 bases from V and 2 from J, leaving 18 bases between them. This CDR3 reads CASSSPNRGLGNQPQHF. The DNA of the CDR3 is TGTGCCAGCAGTTCACCCAACCGAGGTCTGGGCAATCAGCCCCAGCATTTT. Filled out from reference TRBV28 and TRBJ1-5, the complete variable domain reads DVKVTQSSRYLVKRTGEKVFLECVQDMDHENMFWYRQDPGLGLRLIYFSYDVKMKEKGDIPEGYSVSREKKERFSLILESASTNQTSMYLCASSSPNRGLGNQPQHFGDGTRLSIL.

The genes are TRBV6-2 or TRBV6-3 and TRBJ2-3, with 9 bases that match TRBD2. CDR3 length: 15 amino acids. J gave up 4 bases and V 3 bases, and 5 bases lay outside the gene matches. Germline assignment: CDR1 MNHEY and CDR2 SVGEGT. The CDR3 nucleotides are TGTGCCAGCAGTTATTCGCGGGAGGGCCCAGATACGCAGTATTTT. Protein: CASSYSREGPDTQYF.

This clone came up once. The V gene is TRBV30, the J gene TRBJ1-2, with a tentative D call TRBD1 (5 bases). Germline assignment: CDR1 GTSNPN and CDR2 SVGIG (reference sequence). Trimming shortened V by 0 bases and J by 4 bases, and 21 bases separated the two germline ends. The CDR3 is 17 amino acids. CDR3 in amino acids: CAWSVAGTSRTSYGYTF. CDR3 nucleotides: TGTGCCTGGAGTGTAGCAGGGACTAGCAGAACCAGCTATGGCTACACCTTC.

The J gene is TRBJ2-2, the V gene TRBV25-1; TRBD2 aligns across 8 bases. V shed 8 bases and J 0 bases; nucleotides not matched to a gene: 5. This CDR3 contains 15 residues. Germline assignment: CDR1 MGHDK and CDR2 SYGVNS. The CDR3 bases are TGTGCCAGCGTTGGTAGCGGGACGAACACCGGGGAGCTGTTTTTT. This sequence encodes CASVGSGTNTGELFF.

CDR3 protein: CASSRGISEAFF. As DNA, the CDR3 is TGTGCCAGCAGCCGCGGAATCTCTGAAGCTTTCTTT. This chain connects TRBV3-1 (or the pseudogene TRBV3-2) to TRBJ1-1, with D unclear. The CDR3 has 12 amino acids. The ends were cut back, 4 bases at V and 6 bases at J, with 9 bases in the middle. Germline CDR1 LGHDT, CDR2 YNNKEL (reference sequence).